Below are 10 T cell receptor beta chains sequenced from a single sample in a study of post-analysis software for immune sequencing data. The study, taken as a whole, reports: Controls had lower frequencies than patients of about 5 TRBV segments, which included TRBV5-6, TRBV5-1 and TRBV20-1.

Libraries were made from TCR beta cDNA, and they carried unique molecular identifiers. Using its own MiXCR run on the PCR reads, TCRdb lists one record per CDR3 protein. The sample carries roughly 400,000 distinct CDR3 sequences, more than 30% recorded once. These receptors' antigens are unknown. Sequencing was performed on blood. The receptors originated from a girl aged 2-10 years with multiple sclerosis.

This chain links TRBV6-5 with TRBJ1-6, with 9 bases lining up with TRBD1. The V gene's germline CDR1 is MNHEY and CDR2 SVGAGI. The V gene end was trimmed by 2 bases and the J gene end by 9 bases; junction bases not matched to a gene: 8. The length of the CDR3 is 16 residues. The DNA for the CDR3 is TGTGCCAGCAGTTACCGCGCGGGACAGGGCGCTTCACCCCTCCACTTT. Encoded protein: CASSYRAGQGASPLHF.

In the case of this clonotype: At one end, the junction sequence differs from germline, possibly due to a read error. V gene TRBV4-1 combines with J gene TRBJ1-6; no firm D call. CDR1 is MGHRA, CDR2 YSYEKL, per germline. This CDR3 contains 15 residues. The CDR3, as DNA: TGTGCCAGCAGCCAGAGCGACTCCTATAATTTACCCCTCCACTTT. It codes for CASSQSDSYNLPLHF.

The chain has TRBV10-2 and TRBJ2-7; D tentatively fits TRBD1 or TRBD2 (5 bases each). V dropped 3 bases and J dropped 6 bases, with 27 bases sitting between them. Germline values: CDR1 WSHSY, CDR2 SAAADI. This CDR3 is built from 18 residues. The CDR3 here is CASSDSSGPNVEELEQYF. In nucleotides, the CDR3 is TGCGCCAGCAGTGATTCCTCGGGACCGAATGTGGAGGAGCTCGAGCAGTACTTC.

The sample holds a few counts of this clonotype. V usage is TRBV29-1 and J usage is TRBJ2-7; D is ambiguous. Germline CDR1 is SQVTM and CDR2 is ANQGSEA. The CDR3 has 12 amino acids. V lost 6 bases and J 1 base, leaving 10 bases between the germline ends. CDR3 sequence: CSVGTDSYEQYF. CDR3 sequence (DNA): TGCAGCGTGGGTACAGATTCCTACGAGCAGTACTTC.

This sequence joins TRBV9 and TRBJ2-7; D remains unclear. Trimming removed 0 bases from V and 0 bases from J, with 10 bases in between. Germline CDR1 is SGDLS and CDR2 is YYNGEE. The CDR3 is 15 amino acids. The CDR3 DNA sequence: TGTGCCAGCAGCGTAGGCGTCAGCGACTCCTACGAGCAGTACTTC. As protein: CASSVGVSDSYEQYF.

The CDR3 region is CSVEGTGLSSYEQYF. CDR3 in DNA: TGCAGCGTTGAGGGGACAGGACTAAGCTCCTACGAGCAGTACTTC. The genes are TRBV29-1 and TRBJ2-7; 8 positions match TRBD1. V gave up 3 bases and J gave up 0 bases; unmatched junction bases: 7. This CDR3 region has 15 residues. Germline CDR1 is SQVTM and CDR2 is ANQGSEA.

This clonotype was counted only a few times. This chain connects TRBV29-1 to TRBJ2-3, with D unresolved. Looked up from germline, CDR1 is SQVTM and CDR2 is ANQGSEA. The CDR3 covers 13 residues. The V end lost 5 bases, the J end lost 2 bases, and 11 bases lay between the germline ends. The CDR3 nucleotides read TGCAGCGTTTGGGCACGGCTCACAGATACGCAGTATTTT. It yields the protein CSVWARLTDTQYF.

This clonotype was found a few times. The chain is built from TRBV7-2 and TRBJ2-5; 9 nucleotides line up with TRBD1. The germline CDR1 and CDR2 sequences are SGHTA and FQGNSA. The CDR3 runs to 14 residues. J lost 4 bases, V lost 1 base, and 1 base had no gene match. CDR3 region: CASSLDRGRETQYF. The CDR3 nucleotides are TGTGCCAGCAGCTTAGACAGGGGGCGAGAGACCCAGTACTTC.

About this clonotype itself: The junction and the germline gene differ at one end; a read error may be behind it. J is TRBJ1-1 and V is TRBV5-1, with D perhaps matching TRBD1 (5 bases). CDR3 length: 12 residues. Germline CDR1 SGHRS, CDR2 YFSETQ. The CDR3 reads CASSTGGTEAFF. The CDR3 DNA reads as TGTGCCAGCAGTACGGGGGGCACTGAAGCTTTCTTT.

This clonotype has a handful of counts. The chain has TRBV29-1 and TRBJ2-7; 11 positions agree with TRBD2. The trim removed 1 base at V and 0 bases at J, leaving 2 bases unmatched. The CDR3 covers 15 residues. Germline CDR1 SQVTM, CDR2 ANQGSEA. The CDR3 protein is CSVEGLAGGSYEQYF. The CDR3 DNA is TGCAGCGTTGAAGGGCTAGCGGGAGGCTCCTACGAGCAGTACTTC.